The 22 T cell receptor beta chains reported below all come from one sample, sequenced in a study of CD8 T cells in ankylosing spondylitis. General study results and limits: Seemingly characteristic of ankylosing spondylitis blood was a TCR beta motif consisting of eight highly homologous variants.

Which antigens these TCRs recognize remains unknown. TCRdb processed the 5' RACE reads anew with MiXCR; each CDR3 protein has one entry. The profile shows hundreds of thousands of distinct CDR3 sequences, 20% to 30% of them singletons. The sequenced sample consisted of blood, either unsorted or a sorted T cell fraction (not recorded which). These receptors were collected from a male donor with ankylosing spondylitis.

This sequence joins TRBV7-9 and TRBJ1-2; 10 bases fit TRBD1. After removal of 2 bases from V and 5 bases from J, the junction contained 2 bases not matched to a gene. The CDR3 has 14 residues. CDR1 is SEHNR and CDR2 is FQNEAQ in the germline V gene (reference sequence). CDR3 in amino acids: CASSLPGQGYGYTF. The CDR3 region has the DNA TGTGCCAGCAGCTTACCGGGACAGGGGTATGGCTACACCTTC.

The rearrangement links TRBV5-1 to TRBJ2-3, with TRBD2 identical over 11 bases. Germline CDR1 is SGHRS and CDR2 is YFSETQ. V lost 1 base, J lost 1 base, and 8 bases stayed unmatched. This CDR3 contains 18 residues. CDR3: CASSLLAGGLSGTDTQYF. As DNA, the CDR3 is TGCGCCAGCAGCTTGTTAGCGGGAGGGCTTTCTGGCACAGATACGCAGTATTTT.

V usage is TRBV20-1 and J usage is TRBJ1-1; D remains unclear. Trimming took 3 bases from V and 3 from J, leaving 14 bases between them. The CDR3 covers 14 residues. Looked up from germline, CDR1 is DFQATT and CDR2 is SNEGSKA (reference sequence). CDR3 sequence (DNA): TGCAGTGCTAGTCTGGGGAGAACGGACACTGAAGCTTTCTTT. Translated, it gives CSASLGRTDTEAFF.

The V gene is TRBV12-3 or TRBV12-4, the J gene TRBJ2-2; D unresolved. V shed 4 bases and J shed 5 bases, with 11 bases lying between them. The CDR3 sequence is 14 residues long. In DNA form, the CDR3 reads TGTGCCAGCAGTTCTCTCGGGCGAACCGGGGAGCTGTTTTTT. This gives the protein CASSSLGRTGELFF.

The chain recombines TRBV3-1 with TRBJ1-1; 7 bases line up with TRBD1. Germline lookup yields CDR1 LGHDT and CDR2 YNNKEL (reference sequence). This CDR3 is built from 16 residues. The V segment lost 3 bases and the J segment 1 base; nucleotides outside the gene matches: 8. CDR3 sequence: CASSQALTGANTEAFF. CDR3 nucleotides: TGTGCCAGCAGCCAGGCCCTCACAGGGGCGAACACTGAAGCTTTCTTT.

This clonotype was counted between two and nine times. The chain employs TRBV5-1 and TRBJ2-2, with D uncertain. Deletions cut 6 bases from V and 4 bases from J, with 16 bases between. Germline V lookup: CDR1 SGHRS, CDR2 YFSETQ. The CDR3 is made up of 15 amino acids. The CDR3 DNA reads TGCGCCAGCACCTCCTGGGATGCTGGCACCGGGGAGCTGTTTTTT. Protein sequence: CASTSWDAGTGELFF. The whole variable domain, remainder taken from reference TRBV5-1 and TRBJ2-2, is KAGVTQTPRYLIKTRGQQVTLSCSPISGHRSVSWYQQTPGQGLQFLFEYFSETQRNKGNFPGRFSGRQFSNSRSEMNVSTLELGDSALYLCASTSWDAGTGELFFGEGSRLTVL.

This rearrangement joins TRBV2 to TRBJ1-1; D might be TRBD1 (5 bases). CDR1 and CDR2 from the germline V gene are SNHLY and FYNNEI. The CDR3 contains 13 residues. V was trimmed by 7 bases and J by 1 base, leaving 10 bases between them. CDR3 DNA sequence: TGTGCCAGCAACCGGGACGCGAACACTGAAGCTTTCTTT. It specifies CASNRDANTEAFF. The full variable domain, with the rest looked up from reference TRBV2 and TRBJ1-1, is EPEVTQTPSHQVTQMGQEVILRCVPISNHLYFYWYRQILGQKVEFLVSFYNNEISEKSEIFDDQFSVERPDGSNFTLKIRSTKLEDSAMYFCASNRDANTEAFFGQGTRLTVV.

The chain has TRBV7-9 and TRBJ1-3; D is undetermined. In germline, CDR1 is SEHNR, CDR2 FQNEAQ (reference sequence). The CDR3 is 16 residues long. Trimming took off 1 base at V and 0 bases at J, with 10 bases between the two ends. This CDR3 reads CASSLGQSTSGNTIYF. The CDR3 nucleotides are TGTGCCAGCAGCTTAGGGCAGAGTACCTCTGGAAACACCATATATTTT.

This clonotype has a count of ten or more. The chain uses TRBV5-1 and TRBJ2-4; TRBD1 is a possible D gene (5 bases). The length of the CDR3 is 13 residues. Germline CDR1 and CDR2: SGHRS and YFSETQ. The V end was cut by 0 bases, the J end by 7 bases, with 8 bases between. The CDR3 is CASSLGPGNIQYF. CDR3 coding DNA: TGCGCCAGCAGCTTGGGACCAGGGAACATTCAGTACTTC.

The V gene is TRBV7-8, the J gene TRBJ2-5; D unresolved. This CDR3 is built from 13 residues. Germline V lookup: CDR1 SGHVS, CDR2 FQNEAQ. With 2 bases removed from V and 5 bases from J, the gap between germline ends came to 9 bases. The CDR3 DNA follows: TGTGCCAGCAGCTTATGGGGTCGGGAGACCCAGTACTTC. Translated, it gives CASSLWGRETQYF.

The chain links TRBV15 to TRBJ2-1; the match to TRBD2 covers 10 bases. Looked up from germline, CDR1 is LNHNV and CDR2 is YYDKDF (reference sequence). J gave up 10 bases and V 0 bases, and 3 bases lay outside the gene matches. This CDR3 contains 14 residues. The CDR3 is CATSRDLAGEEQFF. In DNA form, the CDR3 reads TGTGCCACCAGCAGAGATCTAGCGGGAGAAGAGCAGTTCTTC.

In this sample, this clonotype turned up many times. The chain is built from TRBV7-9 and TRBJ2-3; 7 bases are a match to TRBD1. The CDR3 length is 15 residues. After removal of 2 bases from V and 5 bases from J, the junction contained 7 bases not matched to a gene. Germline CDR1 SEHNR, CDR2 FQNEAQ (reference sequence). CDR3 loop: CASSLTGQQRDTQYF. DNA of the CDR3: TGTGCCAGCAGCTTAACGGGACAGCAAAGAGATACGCAGTATTTT.

This clonotype has just a few counts. CDR3 sequence: CASSPTGGANIQYF. The CDR3 bases are TGCGCCAGCAGCCCGACAGGAGGGGCAAACATTCAGTACTTC. This chain connects TRBV5-1 to TRBJ2-4; D is possibly TRBD1 or TRBD2 (6 bases each). Trimming cost V 4 bases and J 6 bases, with 14 bases left between them. Germline lookup yields CDR1 SGHRS and CDR2 YFSETQ. The CDR3 is made up of 14 amino acids.

This clonotype was seen only a few times. J is TRBJ1-5 and V is TRBV12-3 or TRBV12-4; 8 bases line up with TRBD1. Germline trimming cut 6 bases from V and 7 bases from J; bases unmatched to any gene: 11. This CDR3 contains 15 residues. The CDR3 nucleotides are TGTGCCAGCAGACTTACGACAGGGGATGGACAGCCCCAGCATTTT. Encoded protein: CASRLTTGDGQPQHF.

The V gene is TRBV29-1, the J gene TRBJ1-5; the D gene is possibly TRBD1 (6 bases). The germline V gene encodes CDR1 SQVTM and CDR2 ANQGSEA. The length of the CDR3 is 13 residues. V was clipped by 7 bases and J by 5 bases, with 15 bases between them. For the CDR3, the DNA is TGCAGCGCCCAACAGGGTCCAGATCAGCCCCAGCATTTT. This codes for CSAQQGPDQPQHF.

The V call is TRBV29-1, the J call TRBJ1-1, with D possibly TRBD1 on 6 matching bases. V was pared by 5 bases and J by 1 base, with 17 bases between. The CDR3 is 15 amino acids. The germline CDR1 and CDR2 sequences are SQVTM and ANQGSEA. The CDR3, as DNA: TGCAGCGTTTGGGGGCAAGGCGATAAGAACACTGAAGCTTTCTTT. It is translated as CSVWGQGDKNTEAFF.

The gene calls are TRBV4-2 and TRBJ1-4; perhaps TRBD1 as D (5 bases). Germline CDR1 is LGHNA and CDR2 is YNFKEQ. V lost 1 base to trimming and J lost 6 bases, with 12 bases between them. There are 15 residues in the CDR3. CDR3 sequence: CASSQAQGRDEKLFF. CDR3 in DNA: TGTGCCAGCAGCCAAGCCCAGGGCCGGGATGAAAAACTGTTTTTT.

The V gene is TRBV20-1, the J gene TRBJ2-1; TRBD1 matches 8 bases. The CDR3 totals 13 residues. Trimming took 6 bases from V and 4 from J; bases not matched to a gene: 5. CDR1 is DFQATT and CDR2 is SNEGSKA in the germline V gene (reference sequence). CDR3 loop: CSAGTGPYNEQFF. CDR3 DNA: TGCAGTGCAGGGACAGGACCGTACAATGAGCAGTTCTTC.

The chain joins TRBV9 to TRBJ2-5, with D possibly matching TRBD2 (5 bases). CDR3 length equals 12 residues. V was pared by 2 bases and J by 5 bases, with 7 bases between. Germline V gene sequence: CDR1 SGDLS, CDR2 YYNGEE. The CDR3 spells CASSVERETQYF. As DNA, the CDR3 is TGTGCCAGCAGCGTGGAGCGGGAGACCCAGTACTTC. Full variable domain (missing parts from reference TRBV9 and TRBJ2-5): DSGVTQTPKHLITATGQRVTLRCSPRSGDLSVYWYQQSLDQGLQFLIQYYNGEERAKGNILERFSAQQFPDLHSELNLSSLELGDSALYFCASSVERETQYFGPGTRLLVL.

This clonotype was picked up a small number of times. The genes are TRBV7-8 and TRBJ1-5; 10 nucleotides align to TRBD1. The junction had 5 bases not matched to a gene; V was cut back by 3 bases and J by 6 bases. The CDR3 runs to 15 residues. Per the germline V gene, CDR1 is SGHVS and CDR2 is FQNEAQ. The CDR3 sequence is CASSFGQGGGQPQHF. For the CDR3, the DNA is TGTGCCAGCAGCTTTGGACAGGGGGGCGGTCAGCCCCAGCATTTT.

This clonotype was seen more than once but under ten times. The CDR3 loop reads CASSSGTLADTQYF. The CDR3 DNA sequence: TGTGCCAGCAGCTCCGGTACACTCGCAGATACGCAGTATTTT. The chain employs TRBV11-2 and TRBJ2-3, with no clear D. Germline loops: CDR1 SGHAT, CDR2 FQNNGV. The CDR3 totals 14 residues. Trimming cost V 4 bases and J 4 bases, with 12 bases left between them.

This clonotype was found a few times. The V call is TRBV24-1, the J call TRBJ2-4; 7 positions match TRBD2. The CDR3 runs to 13 residues. V gave up 5 bases and J gave up 5 bases; unmatched junction bases: 2. The germline V gene has CDR1 KGHDR and CDR2 SFDVKD. CDR3 sequence: CATSGAGENIQYF. The CDR3 DNA follows: TGTGCCACCAGTGGGGCGGGGGAAAACATTCAGTACTTC.